This TCR beta chain was obtained from a study of Graves' ophthalmopathy and Graves' hyperthyroidism. Overall study results and limits: With approximately 90% sensitivity and around 80% specificity, a 13-signature model separated ophthalmopathy from stable hyperthyroidism. Appearing in blood as well were most expanded thyroid clonotypes above 0.001 frequency.

RNA transcripts provided the template for amplifying TCR beta CDR3 regions. Second-round multiplex PCR came after first-round RT-PCR with HTBI primers. One entry per CDR3 protein results from TCRdb running MiXCR on the multiplex PCR reads. The sample includes about 340,000 distinct CDR3 sequences, 15% to 20% of them seen just once. Active ophthalmopathy (CAS at least 3, NOSPECS at least 4), lasting under 3 months. Orbital computed tomography and thyroid ultrasound, along with TRAb, serum thyroxine and clinical symptoms, underpinned diagnosis. This clonotype occurred many times. The antigen is undetermined. The clonotype comes from an adult man with Graves' ophthalmopathy. Material: peripheral blood.

The CDR3 DNA is TGTGCCACTGACGGCGGGCGTAATCAGCCCCAGCATTTT. As protein: CATDGGRNQPQHF. The chain combines TRBV24-1 with TRBJ1-5; D is undetermined. Germline CDR1 and CDR2: KGHDR and SFDVKD. CDR3 length: 13 residues. Trimming removed 10 bases at V and 4 bases at J, with 13 bases between.